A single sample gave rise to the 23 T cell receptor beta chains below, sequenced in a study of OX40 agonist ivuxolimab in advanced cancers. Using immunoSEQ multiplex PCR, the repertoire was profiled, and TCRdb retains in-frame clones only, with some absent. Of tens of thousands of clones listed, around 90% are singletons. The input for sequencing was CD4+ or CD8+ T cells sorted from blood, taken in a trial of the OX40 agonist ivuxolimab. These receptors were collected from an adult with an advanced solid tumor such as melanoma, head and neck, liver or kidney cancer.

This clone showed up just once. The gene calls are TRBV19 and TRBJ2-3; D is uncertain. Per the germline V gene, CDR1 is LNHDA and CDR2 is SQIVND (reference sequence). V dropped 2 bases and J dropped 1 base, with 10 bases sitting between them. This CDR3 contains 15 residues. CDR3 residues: CASSILAARTDTQYF. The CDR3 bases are TGTGCCAGTAGTATATTGGCTGCCCGCACAGATACGCAGTATTTT.

In nucleotides, the CDR3 is TGTGCCAGCAGTTACTCCGGGGCTTACACTGAAGCTTTCTTT. Its protein product is CASSYSGAYTEAFF. This sequence joins TRBV6-5 and TRBJ1-1, with TRBD1 as a possible D gene (5 bases). V shed 0 bases and J shed 3 bases, with 8 bases lying between them. CDR3 length: 14 amino acids. Germline V gene data show CDR1 as MNHEY and CDR2 as SVGAGI.

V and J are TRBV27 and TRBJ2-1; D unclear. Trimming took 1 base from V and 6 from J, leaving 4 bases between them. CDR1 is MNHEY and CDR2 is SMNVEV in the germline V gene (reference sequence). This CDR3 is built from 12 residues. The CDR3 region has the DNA TGTGCCAGCAGTTTATTGGGCAATGAGCAGTTCTTC. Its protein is CASSLLGNEQFF.

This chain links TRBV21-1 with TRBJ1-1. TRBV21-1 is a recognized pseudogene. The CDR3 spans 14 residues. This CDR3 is CASSKEGGNTEAFF. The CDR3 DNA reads TGTGCCAGCAGCAAGGAGGGCGGGAACACTGAAGCTTTCTTT.

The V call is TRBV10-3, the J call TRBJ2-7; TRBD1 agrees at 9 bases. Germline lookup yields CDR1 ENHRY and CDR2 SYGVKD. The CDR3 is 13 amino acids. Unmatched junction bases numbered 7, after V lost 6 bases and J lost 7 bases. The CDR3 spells CAIRPGQGGEQYF. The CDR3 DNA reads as TGTGCCATCAGACCGGGACAGGGCGGGGAGCAGTACTTC.

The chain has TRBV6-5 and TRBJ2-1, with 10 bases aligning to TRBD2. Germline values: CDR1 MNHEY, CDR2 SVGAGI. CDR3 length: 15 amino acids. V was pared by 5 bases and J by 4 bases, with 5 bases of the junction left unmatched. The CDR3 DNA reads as TGTGCCAGCAGTACGGTACTAGCGGGATACAATGAGCAGTTCTTC. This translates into CASSTVLAGYNEQFF.

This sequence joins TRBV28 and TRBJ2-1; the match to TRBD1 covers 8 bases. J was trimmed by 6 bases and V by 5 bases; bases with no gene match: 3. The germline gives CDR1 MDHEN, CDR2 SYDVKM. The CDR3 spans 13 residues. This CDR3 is CASSRTGFNEQFF. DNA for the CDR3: TGTGCCAGCAGTAGGACAGGGTTCAATGAGCAGTTCTTC.

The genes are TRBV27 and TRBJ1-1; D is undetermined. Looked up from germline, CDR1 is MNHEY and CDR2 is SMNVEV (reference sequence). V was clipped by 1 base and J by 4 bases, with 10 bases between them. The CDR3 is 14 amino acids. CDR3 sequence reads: CASSLWSVGTEAFF. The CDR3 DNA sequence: TGTGCCAGCAGTTTATGGTCAGTGGGCACTGAAGCTTTCTTT.

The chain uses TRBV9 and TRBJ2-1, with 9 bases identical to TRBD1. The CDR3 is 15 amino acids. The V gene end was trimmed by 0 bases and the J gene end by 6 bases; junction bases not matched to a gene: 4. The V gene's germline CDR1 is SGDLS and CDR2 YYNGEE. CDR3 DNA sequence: TGTGCCAGCAGCGTAGTAGGGACAGGGTTCAATGAGCAGTTCTTC. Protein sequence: CASSVVGTGFNEQFF.

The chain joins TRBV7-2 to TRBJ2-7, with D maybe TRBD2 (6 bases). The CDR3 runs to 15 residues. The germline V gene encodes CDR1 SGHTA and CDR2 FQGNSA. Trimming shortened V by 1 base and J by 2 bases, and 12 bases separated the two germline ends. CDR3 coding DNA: TGTGCCAGCAGCTTAGGGATAGCGGAACCCTACGAGCAGTACTTC. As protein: CASSLGIAEPYEQYF.

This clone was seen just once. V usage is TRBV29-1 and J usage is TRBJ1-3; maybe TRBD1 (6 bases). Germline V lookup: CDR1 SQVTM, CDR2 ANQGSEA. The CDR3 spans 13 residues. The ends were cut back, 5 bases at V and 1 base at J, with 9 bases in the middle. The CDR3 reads CSVSTGSGNTIYF. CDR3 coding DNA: TGCAGCGTTTCTACAGGGTCTGGAAACACCATATATTTT.

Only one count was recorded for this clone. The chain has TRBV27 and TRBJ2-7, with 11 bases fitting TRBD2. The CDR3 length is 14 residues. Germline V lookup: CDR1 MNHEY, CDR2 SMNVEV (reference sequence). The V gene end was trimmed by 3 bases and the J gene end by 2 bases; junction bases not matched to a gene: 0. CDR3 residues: CASSLGLAAYEQYF. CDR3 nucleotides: TGTGCCAGCAGTTTGGGACTAGCGGCCTACGAGCAGTACTTC.

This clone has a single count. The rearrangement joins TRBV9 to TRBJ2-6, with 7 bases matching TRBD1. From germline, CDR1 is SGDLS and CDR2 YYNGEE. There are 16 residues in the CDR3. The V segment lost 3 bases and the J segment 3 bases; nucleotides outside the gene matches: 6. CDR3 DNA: TGTGCCAGCAGCGATCAAACAGGGGTTGGGGCCAACGTCCTGACTTTC. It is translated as CASSDQTGVGANVLTF.

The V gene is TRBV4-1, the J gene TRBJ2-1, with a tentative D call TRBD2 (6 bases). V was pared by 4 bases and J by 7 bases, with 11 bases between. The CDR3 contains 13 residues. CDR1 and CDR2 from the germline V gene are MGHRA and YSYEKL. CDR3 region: CASSPPGRNEQFF. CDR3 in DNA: TGCGCCAGCAGCCCTCCAGGGAGGAATGAGCAGTTCTTC.

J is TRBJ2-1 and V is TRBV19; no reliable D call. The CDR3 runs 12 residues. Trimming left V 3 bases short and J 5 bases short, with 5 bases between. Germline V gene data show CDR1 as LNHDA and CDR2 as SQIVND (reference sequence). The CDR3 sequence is CASSISNNEQFF. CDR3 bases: TGTGCCAGTAGTATTAGTAACAATGAGCAGTTCTTC.

CDR3 DNA sequence: TGTGCCAGCAGTTTGGGGACAGGGCAAGAGACCCAGTACTTC. It codes for CASSLGTGQETQYF. This sequence joins TRBV27 and TRBJ2-5; 9 positions agree with TRBD1. CDR1 and CDR2 (germline): MNHEY, SMNVEV (reference sequence). Losses at the gene ends were 3 bases for V and 2 bases for J; bases not matched to a gene: 1. This CDR3 has 14 amino acids.

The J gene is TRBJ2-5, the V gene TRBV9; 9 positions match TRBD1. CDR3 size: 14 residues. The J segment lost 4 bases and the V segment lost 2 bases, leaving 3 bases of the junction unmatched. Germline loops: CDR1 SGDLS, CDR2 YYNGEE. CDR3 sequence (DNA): TGTGCCAGCAGCGTGGGGACAGGGACAGAGACCCAGTACTTC. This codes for CASSVGTGTETQYF.

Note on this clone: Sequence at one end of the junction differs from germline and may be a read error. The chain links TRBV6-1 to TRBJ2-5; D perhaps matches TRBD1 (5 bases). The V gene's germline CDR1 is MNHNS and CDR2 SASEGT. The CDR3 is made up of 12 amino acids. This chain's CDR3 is CASREGEETQYF. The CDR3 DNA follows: TGTGCCAGCAGGGAAGGGGAAGAGACCCAGTACTTC.

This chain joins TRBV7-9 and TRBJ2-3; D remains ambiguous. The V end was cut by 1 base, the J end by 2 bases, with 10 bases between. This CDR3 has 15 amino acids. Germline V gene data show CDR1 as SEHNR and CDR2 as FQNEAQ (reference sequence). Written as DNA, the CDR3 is TGTGCCAGCAGCTTAGGGCTAGGGAACACAGATACGCAGTATTTT. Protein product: CASSLGLGNTDTQYF. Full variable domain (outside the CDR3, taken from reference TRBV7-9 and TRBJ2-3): DTGVSQNPRHKITKRGQNVTFRCDPISEHNRLYWYRQTLGQGPEFLTYFQNEAQLEKSRLLSDRFSAERPKGSFSTLEIQRTEQGDSAMYLCASSLGLGNTDTQYFGPGTRLTVL.

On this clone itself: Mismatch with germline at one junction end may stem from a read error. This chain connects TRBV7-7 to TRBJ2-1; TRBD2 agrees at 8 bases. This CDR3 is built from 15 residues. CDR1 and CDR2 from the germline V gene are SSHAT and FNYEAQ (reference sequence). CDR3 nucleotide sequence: TGTGCTAGCAGCTTCGGTAGCGGGGTGTGGGATGAGCAGTTCTTC. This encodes CASSFGSGVWDEQFF.

The chain's CDR3 is CASSLVGDMNTEAFF. The CDR3 coding sequence is TGTGCCAGCAGCTTAGTGGGAGACATGAACACTGAAGCTTTCTTT. The gene calls are TRBV7-2 and TRBJ1-1; no definite D call. Germline CDR1 is SGHTA and CDR2 is FQGNSA. The CDR3 is made up of 15 amino acids. V was clipped by 1 base and J by 0 bases, with 9 bases between them.

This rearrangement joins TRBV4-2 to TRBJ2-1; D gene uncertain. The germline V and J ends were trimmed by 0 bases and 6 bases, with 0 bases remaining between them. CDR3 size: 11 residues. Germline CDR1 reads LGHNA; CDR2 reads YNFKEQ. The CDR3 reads CASSQDNEQFF. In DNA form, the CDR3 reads TGTGCCAGCAGCCAAGACAATGAGCAGTTCTTC.

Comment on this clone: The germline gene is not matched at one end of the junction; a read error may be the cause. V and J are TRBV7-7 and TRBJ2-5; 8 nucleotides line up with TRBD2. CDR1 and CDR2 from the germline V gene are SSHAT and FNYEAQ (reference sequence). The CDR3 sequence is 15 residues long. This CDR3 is CASSPSGGRTETQYF. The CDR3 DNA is TGTGCTAGCAGCCCCTCGGGAGGGAGGACAGAGACCCAGTACTTC.